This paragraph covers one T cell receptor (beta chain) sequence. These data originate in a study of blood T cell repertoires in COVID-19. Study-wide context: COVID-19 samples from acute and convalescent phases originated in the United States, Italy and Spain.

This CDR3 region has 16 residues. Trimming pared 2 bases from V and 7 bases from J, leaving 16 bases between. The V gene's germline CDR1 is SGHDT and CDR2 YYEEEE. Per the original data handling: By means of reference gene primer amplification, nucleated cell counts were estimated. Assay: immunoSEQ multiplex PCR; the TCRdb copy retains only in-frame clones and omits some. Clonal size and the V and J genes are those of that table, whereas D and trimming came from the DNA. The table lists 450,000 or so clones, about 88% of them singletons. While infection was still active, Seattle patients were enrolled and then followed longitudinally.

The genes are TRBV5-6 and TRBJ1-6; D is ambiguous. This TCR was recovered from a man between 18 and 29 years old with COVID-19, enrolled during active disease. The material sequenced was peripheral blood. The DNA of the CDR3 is TGTGCCAGCAGCTTTGTGGACCGCGGAGGGAATTCACCCCTCCACTTT. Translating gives CASSFVDRGGNSPLHF.